These 9 T cell receptor beta chains were all obtained from the same sample, sequenced in a study of molecular identifiers for immune sequencing clone quantification. TCRdb ran MiXCR on the PCR reads and lists one entry per CDR3 protein. The sample shows roughly 50,000 distinct CDR3 sequences, 36% of them seen only once. Material: naive CD8+ T cells from blood, with Jurkat cell RNA spiked in. Subset in this sample: FACS-sorted CD8+CD4-CCR7+CD45RA+ naive T cells. These receptors were collected from a human donor in good health. Some libraries in this study had Jurkat cell RNA spiked in.

There are many counts of this clonotype. The V and J genes are TRBV7-9 and TRBJ2-3; TRBD1 matches 7 bases. CDR3 length equals 15 residues. Per the germline V gene, CDR1 is SEHNR and CDR2 is FQNEAQ (reference sequence). With V trimmed by 5 bases and J by 4 bases, 9 bases remained unmatched. This CDR3 reads CASSLTQGVADTQYF. The CDR3 DNA reads TGTGCCAGCAGCCTCACGCAGGGGGTGGCAGATACGCAGTATTTT.

For this clonotype: Compared with germline, one end of the junction differs, possibly owing to a read error. The gene calls are TRBV6-5 and TRBJ2-7; no clear D gene. The V gene's germline CDR1 is MNHEY and CDR2 SVGAGI. The CDR3 loop spans 14 amino acids. CDR3: CASSQIISSYERYF. The CDR3 DNA sequence: TGTGCCAGCAGTCAGATTATAAGCTCCTACGAGCGGTACTTC.

This clonotype was recorded only once. A much larger clone sits a single nucleotide away, making a read error possible. The chain links TRBV28 to TRBJ2-3; unclear D gene. From germline, CDR1 is MDHEN and CDR2 SYDVKM. The CDR3 sequence is 14 residues long. The CDR3 sequence: CASSPTSSPDAQYF. Written as DNA, the CDR3 is TGTGCCAGCAGCCCTACGTCCTCCCCAGATGCGCAGTATTTT.

This clonotype was picked up many times. The chain joins TRBV6-6 to TRBJ2-7; no reliable D call. Trimming removed 0 bases at V and 4 bases at J, with 10 bases between. This CDR3 is built from 14 residues. Looked up from germline, CDR1 is MNHNY and CDR2 is SVGAGI (reference sequence). The chain's CDR3 is CASSYSPLGYEQYF. The CDR3 DNA is TGTGCCAGCAGTTACTCACCGTTAGGTTACGAGCAGTACTTC.

This sequence joins TRBV7-6 and TRBJ1-5; D is unresolved. The CDR3 is 15 residues long. Trimming shortened V by 1 base and J by 4 bases, and 11 bases separated the two germline ends. Germline loops: CDR1 SGHVS, CDR2 FNYEAQ. The CDR3: CASSLEARPNQPQHF. The CDR3 bases are TGTGCCAGCAGCTTAGAGGCCAGACCAAATCAGCCCCAGCATTTT.

Remarks on this clonotype: This may be a read error: a much more frequent sequence differs by one nucleotide. The V gene is TRBV9, the J gene TRBJ2-1; D is ambiguous. Germline V gives CDR1 SGDLS, CDR2 YYNGEE. The CDR3 covers 13 residues. Trimming pared 3 bases from V and 8 bases from J, leaving 12 bases between. CDR3 DNA sequence: TGTGCCAGCAGCGAAGGGTCCTCTGATGAGCAGTTCTTC. It yields the protein CASSEGSSDEQFF.

This clonotype appeared a single time. The chain links TRBV10-2 to TRBJ2-5, with a weak D call TRBD1 (6 bases). Trimming pared 3 bases from V and 2 bases from J, leaving 10 bases between. The CDR3 totals 14 residues. Germline loops: CDR1 WSHSY, CDR2 SAAADI. CDR3 region: CASSEGQRQETQYF. CDR3 bases: TGCGCCAGCAGTGAAGGACAGAGACAAGAGACCCAGTACTTC.

This clonotype was detected ten times or more. V and J are TRBV29-1 and TRBJ1-4; D unresolved. The CDR3 covers 14 residues. The germline V and J ends were trimmed by 4 bases and 0 bases, with 9 bases remaining between them. The germline CDR1 and CDR2 sequences are SQVTM and ANQGSEA. The CDR3 spells CSVALGTTNEKLFF. In DNA form, the CDR3 reads TGCAGCGTTGCCTTGGGGACAACTAATGAAAAACTGTTTTTT.

J is TRBJ1-5 and V is TRBV12-3 or TRBV12-4; no definite D call. V was clipped by 4 bases and J by 5 bases, with 9 bases between them. The CDR3 runs to 13 residues. CDR3: CASSWRSDQPQHF. The DNA of the CDR3 is TGTGCCAGCAGTTGGCGTTCCGATCAGCCCCAGCATTTT.